This entry is about one TCR beta chain. No antigen is known for it. TCRdb reanalysed the 5' RACE reads using MiXCR and keeps one entry per CDR3 protein. The data hold 350,000 to 550,000 distinct CDR3 sequences, with 25% to 30% observed a single time. This record belongs to a study of CD8 T cells in ankylosing spondylitis. Findings and caveats of the study: Made up of about eight highly homologous variants, a TCR beta motif appeared characteristic of ankylosing spondylitis blood.

J was trimmed by 0 bases and V by 5 bases; bases with no gene match: 12. The CDR3 consists of 18 residues. From germline, CDR1 is SGHAT and CDR2 FQNNGV. The chain carries TRBV11-2 and TRBJ2-3, with 9 bases aligning to TRBD1. This TCR derives from a male donor with ankylosing spondylitis. The specimen was blood, either unsorted or a sorted T cell fraction (not recorded which). CDR3 region: CASSHRDRVFLSTDTQYF. DNA of the CDR3: TGTGCCAGCAGCCACCGGGACAGGGTGTTCCTTAGCACAGATACGCAGTATTTT.